Presented here are 29 T cell receptor beta chains from one specimen sequenced in a study of blood T cell repertoires in COVID-19. Produced via immunoSEQ multiplex PCR; TCRdb's table is partial and in-frame only. Altogether some 41,000 clones are present, 89% being singletons, with the ten largest covering around 15%. The sample consisted of peripheral blood. The receptors derive from a man in his 70s with active COVID-19.

The rearrangement links TRBV5-8 to TRBJ1-2, with D uncertain. CDR3 length: 15 amino acids. In germline, CDR1 is SGHTS, CDR2 YDEGEE. Between the trimmed V and J ends, which lost 0 bases and 3 bases, there was a span of 12 bases. CDR3 sequence: CASSLGGTVYYGYTF. CDR3 coding DNA: TGTGCCAGCAGCTTGGGAGGAACCGTATACTATGGCTACACCTTC.

V usage is TRBV19 and J usage is TRBJ2-1, with 14 bases aligning to TRBD2. The CDR3 has 15 amino acids. CDR1 and CDR2 from the germline V gene are LNHDA and SQIVND (reference sequence). V dropped 5 bases and J dropped 9; count of bases not matched to a gene: 6. The CDR3 sequence: CASSVRLAGGFEQFF. The CDR3, as DNA: TGTGCCAGTAGTGTTCGACTAGCGGGGGGGTTTGAGCAGTTCTTC.

CDR3 DNA sequence: TGCGCCAGCAGTGATGGGACTAGCGGATACACAGATACGCAGTATTTT. Its translation: CASSDGTSGYTDTQYF. The chain carries TRBV10-2 and TRBJ2-3, with 11 bases lining up with TRBD2. The CDR3 sequence is 16 residues long. V lost 3 bases, J lost 2 bases, and 4 bases stayed unmatched. Looked up from germline, CDR1 is WSHSY and CDR2 is SAAADI.

This sequence joins TRBV7-2 and TRBJ2-1; a possible D gene is TRBD2 (7 bases). CDR3 length: 15 residues. CDR1 is SGHTA and CDR2 is FQGNSA in the germline V gene. V was cut by 3 bases and J by 4 bases, with 13 bases left in between. The CDR3, as DNA: TGTGCCAGCAGCTTGGAGGGGGGGGGATACAATGAGCAGTTCTTC. The encoded protein is CASSLEGGGYNEQFF.

The rearrangement joins TRBV5-1 to TRBJ2-1; TRBD2 might be the D (6 bases). The V end lost 4 bases, the J end lost 9 bases, and 14 bases lay between the germline ends. The CDR3 contains 13 residues. The germline CDR1 and CDR2 sequences are SGHRS and YFSETQ. The CDR3 DNA is TGCGCCAGCAGCATGGACTACCTTCGTGAGCAGTTCTTC. Protein product: CASSMDYLREQFF.

The genes are TRBV23-1 and TRBJ1-1; 10 nucleotides line up with TRBD1. TRBV23-1 is labeled an ORF, and its function is uncertain. There are 18 residues in the CDR3. The J segment lost 3 bases and the V segment lost 4 bases, leaving 14 bases of the junction unmatched. CDR3 in amino acids: CASSLYPGQGRRDTEAFF. CDR3 in DNA: TGCGCCAGCAGTCTCTACCCGGGACAGGGGAGAAGAGACACTGAAGCTTTCTTT.

This chain connects TRBV9 to TRBJ1-1, with 8 bases matching TRBD1. The V segment lost 1 base and the J segment 6 bases; nucleotides outside the gene matches: 2. Germline CDR1 and CDR2: SGDLS and YYNGEE. The CDR3 totals 13 residues. In DNA form, the CDR3 reads TGTGCCAGCAGCGTAACAGGGGGAGCTGAAGCTTTCTTT. Amino acid sequence: CASSVTGGAEAFF.

The chain couples TRBV27 to TRBJ2-7; TRBD1 agrees at 12 bases. V dropped 3 bases and J dropped 4; count of bases not matched to a gene: 4. Per germline, CDR1 MNHEY and CDR2 SMNVEV (reference sequence). The CDR3 is 15 residues long. The CDR3 coding sequence is TGTGCCAGCAGTTTGAGGGACAGGGGGCGTTACGAGCAGTACTTC. Encoded protein: CASSLRDRGRYEQYF.

This clone has just a few counts. The chain carries TRBV29-1 and TRBJ2-2; no clear D gene. The CDR3 is 14 amino acids. The germline gives CDR1 SQVTM, CDR2 ANQGSEA. V dropped 4 bases and J dropped 2 bases, with 11 bases sitting between them. The CDR3 sequence: CSVAYLANTGELFF. CDR3 nucleotide sequence: TGCAGCGTTGCCTACCTTGCTAACACCGGGGAGCTGTTTTTT.

V usage is TRBV7-2 and J usage is TRBJ2-2, with a possible D match to TRBD2 (5 bases). V was clipped by 3 bases and J by 4 bases, with 15 bases between them. The CDR3 contains 16 residues. Per the germline V gene, CDR1 is SGHTA and CDR2 is FQGNSA. CDR3 nucleotides: TGTGCCAGCAGCTTTTCACCCGCGGGTCGCACCGGGGAGCTGTTTTTT. It encodes CASSFSPAGRTGELFF.

V and J are TRBV14 and TRBJ2-1; 7 bases agree with TRBD1. Unmatched junction bases numbered 10, after V lost 5 bases and J lost 9 bases. The germline V gene encodes CDR1 SGHDN and CDR2 FVKESK. CDR3 length: 14 amino acids. Here the CDR3 reads CASSSTGVGVEQFF. CDR3 bases: TGTGCCAGCAGCTCTACAGGGGTCGGGGTTGAGCAGTTCTTC.

The rearrangement joins TRBV24-1 to TRBJ2-7; 9 bases match TRBD1. Germline V gene data show CDR1 as KGHDR and CDR2 as SFDVKD. The trim removed 4 bases at V and 6 bases at J, leaving 9 bases unmatched. The CDR3 loop spans 15 amino acids. The CDR3 region has the DNA TGTGCCACCAGTGACTCCGGGACAGGGTCGGCCGAGCAGTACTTC. Translation: CATSDSGTGSAEQYF.

CDR3 sequence reads: CSVSPPGTYTGELFF. In DNA form, the CDR3 reads TGCAGCGTCTCCCCGCCCGGGACTTACACCGGGGAGCTGTTTTTT. This chain uses TRBV29-1 with TRBJ2-2, with D possibly TRBD2 on 6 matching bases. The CDR3 has 15 residues. The germline V gene has CDR1 SQVTM and CDR2 ANQGSEA. V was trimmed by 6 bases and J by 3 bases, leaving 17 bases between them.

This clone showed up just a few times. V gene TRBV5-1 combines with J gene TRBJ2-3; D remains ambiguous. From germline, CDR1 is SGHRS and CDR2 YFSETQ. The CDR3 is 15 residues long. V lost 0 bases and J 0 bases, leaving 8 bases between the germline ends. The CDR3 DNA sequence: TGCGCCAGCAGCTTGGAAGTCCGGAGCACAGATACGCAGTATTTT. Protein: CASSLEVRSTDTQYF.

CDR3 residues: CASSYSLGGTEAFF. The CDR3 region has the DNA TGTGCCAGCAGTTACTCGCTTGGGGGGACTGAAGCTTTCTTT. This sequence joins TRBV6-2 or TRBV6-3 and TRBJ1-1; tentative D call: TRBD1 (5 bases). V was pared by 0 bases and J by 5 bases, with 10 bases between. Germline assignment: CDR1 MNHEY and CDR2 SVGEGT. The CDR3 is 14 residues long.

The J gene is TRBJ1-5, the V gene TRBV6-5; 8 bases are shared with TRBD1. CDR3 length: 14 amino acids. Per germline, CDR1 MNHEY and CDR2 SVGAGI. Trimming removed 11 bases from V and 1 base from J; junction bases left unmatched: 7. The CDR3 nucleotides are TGTGCCGTACAGGGGGGTCGCAGCAATCAGCCCCAGCATTTT. Residues: CAVQGGRSNQPQHF.

CDR3 protein: CASSPAGTTYNEQFF. The CDR3 bases are TGTGCCAGCAGTCCAGCCGGGACAACCTACAATGAGCAGTTCTTC. The chain joins TRBV28 to TRBJ2-1, with D maybe TRBD1 (6 bases). CDR3 size: 15 residues. The V gene lost 5 bases and the J gene lost 2 bases, with 13 bases spanning the gap. The germline V gene encodes CDR1 MDHEN and CDR2 SYDVKM.

This chain connects TRBV6-5 to TRBJ1-3; possible D gene TRBD1, 6 bases. V was cut by 5 bases and J by 0 bases, with 11 bases left in between. The CDR3 covers 15 residues. Germline-derived CDR1 and CDR2 are MNHEY and SVGAGI. CDR3 coding DNA: TGTGCCAGCAGTCGCGGACAGCGCTCTGGAAACACCATATATTTT. It translates to CASSRGQRSGNTIYF.

The chain recombines TRBV20-1 with TRBJ2-4; possibly TRBD2 for D (6 bases). The CDR3 runs 13 residues. CDR1 is DFQATT, CDR2 SNEGSKA, per germline (reference sequence). V was cut by 3 bases and J by 5 bases, with 11 bases left in between. CDR3 DNA: TGCAGTGCTAGTTGGGGGGTCCAAAACATTCAGTACTTC. Protein sequence: CSASWGVQNIQYF.

The V gene is TRBV28, the J gene TRBJ1-2; TRBD1 matches at 11 bases. Per the germline V gene, CDR1 is MDHEN and CDR2 is SYDVKM. V was clipped by 4 bases and J by 7 bases; unmatched bases: 11. This CDR3 is built from 16 residues. In DNA, the CDR3 is TGTGCCAGCAGTTCCCGGGACAGGGGGGTTCTGAGTGGCTACACCTTC. Amino acids: CASSSRDRGVLSGYTF.

The CDR3 region is CASSFAGKETQYF. The DNA of the CDR3 is TGTGCCAGCAGCTTTGCGGGGAAGGAGACCCAGTACTTC. V gene TRBV7-9 combines with J gene TRBJ2-5; weak D call: TRBD2 (6 bases). This CDR3 spans 13 amino acids. The germline V gene encodes CDR1 SEHNR and CDR2 FQNEAQ (reference sequence). V dropped 3 bases and J dropped 5 bases, with 10 bases sitting between them.

This chain connects TRBV19 to TRBJ2-7; 10 nucleotides match TRBD1. With V trimmed by 5 bases and J by 5 bases, 9 bases remained unmatched. CDR1 and CDR2 from the germline V gene are LNHDA and SQIVND (reference sequence). This CDR3 comprises 15 residues. CDR3 DNA sequence: TGTGCCAGTAGTCCCACGGACAGGGGGGGAAACGAGCAGTACTTC. As protein: CASSPTDRGGNEQYF.

CDR3 DNA: TGTGCCAGCAGTCCATCAGGGCGGGGGGGCCTGTACGAGCAGTACTTC. This encodes CASSPSGRGGLYEQYF. V and J are TRBV27 and TRBJ2-7; 9 nucleotides align to TRBD2. The CDR3 has 16 residues. Germline trimming cut 5 bases from V and 4 bases from J; bases unmatched to any gene: 12. CDR1 and CDR2 (germline): MNHEY, SMNVEV (reference sequence).

This chain links TRBV10-3 with TRBJ2-1; 11 bases are a match to TRBD2. This CDR3 is built from 16 residues. CDR1 is ENHRY, CDR2 SYGVKD, per germline. V trimming: 6 bases; J trimming: 5 bases; junction bases outside the gene matches: 9. The CDR3 loop reads CAIRNLAGGRNNEQFF. The CDR3 nucleotides are TGTGCCATCAGAAATTTAGCGGGGGGGCGCAACAATGAGCAGTTCTTC.

V and J are TRBV4-3 and TRBJ2-1; 7 nucleotides align to TRBD1. The CDR3 loop spans 16 amino acids. The V gene's germline CDR1 is LGHNA and CDR2 YSLEER. Losses at the gene ends were 5 bases for V and 0 bases for J; bases not matched to a gene: 7. CDR3 amino acids: CASSTRTGSSYNEQFF. CDR3 nucleotide sequence: TGCGCCAGCAGCACTCGGACAGGATCCTCCTACAATGAGCAGTTCTTC.

In this sample, this clone turned up once. V usage is TRBV6-5 and J usage is TRBJ1-2; possible D gene TRBD1, 5 bases. The CDR3 has 14 amino acids. Germline V gene data show CDR1 as MNHEY and CDR2 as SVGAGI. Deletions cut 6 bases from V and 6 bases from J, with 17 bases between. DNA for the CDR3: TGTGCCAGCAGAAGGTCTGCAGGAGGGGATGGCTACACCTTC. Protein product: CASRRSAGGDGYTF.

This rearrangement joins TRBV3-1 (or the pseudogene TRBV3-2) to TRBJ2-5; weak D call: TRBD2 (6 bases). CDR3 size: 14 residues. Per germline, CDR1 LGHDT and CDR2 YNNKEL (reference sequence). The germline V and J ends were trimmed by 1 base and 4 bases, with 10 bases remaining between them. This CDR3 is CASSQVAGIETQYF. For the CDR3, the DNA is TGTGCCAGCAGCCAAGTGGCGGGGATAGAGACCCAGTACTTC.

This chain joins TRBV3-1 (or the pseudogene TRBV3-2) and TRBJ1-5; D remains unclear. Between the trimmed V and J ends, which lost 6 bases and 3 bases, there was a span of 21 bases. The germline V gene has CDR1 LGHDT and CDR2 YNNKEL (reference sequence). The length of the CDR3 is 17 residues. In DNA form, the CDR3 reads TGTGCCAGCAGTCACTCCAGCTCGGGTCACAACAATCAGCCCCAGCATTTT. Translating gives CASSHSSSGHNNQPQHF.

The genes are TRBV7-9 and TRBJ2-5; 7 positions match TRBD2. The CDR3 runs to 12 residues. V dropped 5 bases and J dropped 5; count of bases not matched to a gene: 2. Per the germline V gene, CDR1 is SEHNR and CDR2 is FQNEAQ (reference sequence). The CDR3 DNA sequence: TGTGCCAGCAGCGGCGGGGGTGAGACCCAGTACTTC. Translation gives CASSGGGETQYF.